This T cell receptor (beta chain) was identified during a study of cytomegalovirus exposure and HLA in healthy donors. A multiplex PCR was run with 60 Vbeta primers and 13 Jbeta primers. Produced via immunoSEQ multiplex PCR; TCRdb's table is partial and in-frame only. Of about 120,000 clones listed, roughly 78% are singletons. Trimming pared 4 bases from V and 4 bases from J, leaving 8 bases between. CDR1 and CDR2 from the germline V gene are SGHAT and FQNNGV. CDR3 size: 13 residues. Input material: PBMCs. The chain links TRBV11-2 to TRBJ2-1; the D is unclear. This TCR came from a man aged 25 to 40 in good health and CMV-seropositive. The CDR3 sequence is CASSYRLYNEQFF. The CDR3 DNA is TGTGCCAGCAGCTATAGACTGTACAATGAGCAGTTCTTC.